This entry is about one TCR beta chain. This clonotype turned up a few times. Which antigen it targets is not known. Base qualities are not provided; no much larger clone lies one nucleotide away. Reading the germline V gene gives CDR1 SGHDN and CDR2 FVKESK. Counted from cysteine to phenylalanine, this CDR3 has 12 amino acids. Only the CDR3 DNA stays, 36 bases, in frame from base 1. The trim is 2 bases for V and 2 bases for J, with a gap of 4 bases between the germline ends. Instrument used: Illumina HiSeq 1500. TCRdb trimmed the raw reads at Q25, called clones with MiXCR and kept productive beta chains. Every distinct CDR3 protein forms one entry, paired with its most common genes and DNA. Here the sample has approximately 100,000 distinct CDR3 sequences; roughly a quarter occur a single time. Approximately 39% of the sample goes to the ten largest clones. The data derive from a study of T cell repertoires in cytomegalovirus infection (dated by TCRdb to about 2019). As for the study more broadly: Donor HLA type was relevant to the analysis, as public TCR beta signatures indicated carriage of CMV infection together with the matching HLA type.

On the study overall, not on this receptor specifically: Cumulative frequency of public TCR beta family members discriminated carriers of CMV infection plus the relevant HLA type in this cohort and an independent approximately 360-donor cohort. The ex vivo response was dominated by HLA-C-restricted CMV-specific TCR beta clonotypes, which also provided the single most frequent clonotype in two of eight donors.

The sample taken for sequencing was CD8+ T cells from PBMCs. The chain was built from TRBV14 and TRBJ2-7; the D gene is unclear. The sequence derives from a human donor in good health (CMV status not recorded). Some clones in this sample may be carry-over from other donors' samples. The CDR3 protein: CASSQIPYEQYF. The DNA sequence is given as TGTGCCAGCAGCCAAATACCCTACGAGCAGTACTTC.